This TCR beta chain appears in the sequencing data of a study of T-cell memory formation after mild COVID-19. General observations from the study: Balance between CD4 and CD8 was seen in clones contracting day 15 to 85, and a CD4+ lean was seen in later expanders.

TCRdb fed the 5' RACE reads into MiXCR, producing one record per CDR3 protein. The data show about 610,000 distinct CDR3 sequences, with approximately 15% seen just once and roughly 7.7% held by the top ten. A note on this clonotype: As yet, its antigen is unknown.

CDR1 and CDR2 from the germline V gene are MNHNY and SVGAGI (reference sequence). This CDR3 has 13 residues. V was trimmed by 2 bases and J by 10 bases, leaving 12 bases between them. Sequenced: PBMCs or a T cell subset sorted from them (not recorded which). The chain carries TRBV6-6 and TRBJ2-1, with a possible D match to TRBD1 (6 bases). This TCR was sampled from an adult woman who had mild COVID-19 (a few samples of this study predate the infection). Cell type and time point are not known. The CDR3 nucleotides are TGTGCCAGCAGTTACCTGCCCGGGACAGAGCAGTTCTTC. This gives the protein CASSYLPGTEQFF.